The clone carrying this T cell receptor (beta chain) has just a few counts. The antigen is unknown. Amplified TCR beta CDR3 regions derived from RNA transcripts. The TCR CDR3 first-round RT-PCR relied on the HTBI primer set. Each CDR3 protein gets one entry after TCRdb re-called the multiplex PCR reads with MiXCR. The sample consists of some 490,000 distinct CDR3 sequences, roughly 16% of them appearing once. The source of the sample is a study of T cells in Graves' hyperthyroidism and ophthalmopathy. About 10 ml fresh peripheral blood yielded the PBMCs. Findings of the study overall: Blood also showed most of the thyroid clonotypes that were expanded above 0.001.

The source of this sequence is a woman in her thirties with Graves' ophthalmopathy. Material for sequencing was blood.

The CDR3 is CASSGPTRNTEAFF. CDR3 sequence (DNA): TGTGCCAGCAGTGGACCAACAAGAAACACTGAAGCTTTCTTT. The chain combines TRBV6-1 with TRBJ1-1; unclear D gene. V lost 4 bases, J lost 2 bases, and 11 bases lay in between. In germline, CDR1 is MNHNS, CDR2 SASEGT. The CDR3 is 14 amino acids.